This TCR beta chain stems from a study of cytomegalovirus exposure and HLA in healthy donors. Comment on this clone: The antigen remains undetermined.

The study ran its PCR with 60 Vbeta and 13 Jbeta primers. Sequenced by immunoSEQ multiplex PCR; TCRdb stores in-frame clones only, minus some. The sample carries roughly 150,000 clones, around 76% recorded once. Study findings and constraints: As a later analysis showed, several of the most significant clusters appeared to be linked to common viral pathogens. Among TCR beta chains, those listed as cytomegalovirus-associated numbered under 200. Donors were assumed by presence/absence analyses to have roughly uniform sequencing depth.

Whereas donors were nominally healthy upon sampling, unrecorded immune exposures were probable. Germline V gene sequence: CDR1 SEHNR, CDR2 FQNEAQ (reference sequence). V shed 5 bases, J shed 4 bases, and the junction held 6 bases outside the gene matches. The CDR3 totals 14 residues. The chain uses TRBV7-9 and TRBJ2-7; TRBD2 matches at 9 bases. Sequences were obtained from PBMCs. The TCR sequence derives from a woman in her forties in good health and CMV-seronegative. CDR3 nucleotides: TGTGCCAGCAGCCTCTTAGCGGGAGCATACGAGCAGTACTTC. It translates to CASSLLAGAYEQYF.